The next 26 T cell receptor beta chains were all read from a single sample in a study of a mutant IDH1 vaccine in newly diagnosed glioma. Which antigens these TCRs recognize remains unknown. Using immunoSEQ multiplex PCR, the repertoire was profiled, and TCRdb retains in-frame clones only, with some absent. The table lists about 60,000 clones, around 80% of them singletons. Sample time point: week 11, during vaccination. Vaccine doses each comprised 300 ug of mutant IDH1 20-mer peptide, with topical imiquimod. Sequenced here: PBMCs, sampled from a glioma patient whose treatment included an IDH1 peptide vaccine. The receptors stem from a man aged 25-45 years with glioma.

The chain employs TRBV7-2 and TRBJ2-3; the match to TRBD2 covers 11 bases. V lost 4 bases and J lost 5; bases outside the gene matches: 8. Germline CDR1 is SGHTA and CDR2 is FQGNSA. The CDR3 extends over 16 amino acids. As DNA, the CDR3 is TGTGCCAGCAGCTCAATAGCGGGAGGGCCCGGAGATACGCAGTATTTT. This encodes CASSSIAGGPGDTQYF.

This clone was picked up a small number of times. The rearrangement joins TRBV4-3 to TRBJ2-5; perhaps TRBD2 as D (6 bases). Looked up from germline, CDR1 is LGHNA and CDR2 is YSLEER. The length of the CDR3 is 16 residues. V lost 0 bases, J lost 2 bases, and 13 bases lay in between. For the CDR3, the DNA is TGCGCCAGCAGCCAAGATCTTGGACTATTACAAGAGACCCAGTACTTC. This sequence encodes CASSQDLGLLQETQYF.

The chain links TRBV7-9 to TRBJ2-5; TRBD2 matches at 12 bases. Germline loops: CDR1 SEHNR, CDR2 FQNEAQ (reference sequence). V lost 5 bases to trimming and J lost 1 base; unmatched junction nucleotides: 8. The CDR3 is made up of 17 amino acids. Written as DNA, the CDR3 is TGTGCCAGCAGCCCCGGGACTAGCGGGCGGACCCAAGAGACCCAGTACTTC. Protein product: CASSPGTSGRTQETQYF.

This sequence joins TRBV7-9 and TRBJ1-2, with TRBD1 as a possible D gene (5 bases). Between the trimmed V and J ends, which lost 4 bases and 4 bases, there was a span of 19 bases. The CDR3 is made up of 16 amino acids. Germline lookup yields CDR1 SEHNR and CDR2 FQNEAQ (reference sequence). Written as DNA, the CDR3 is TGTGCCAGCAGCTCCTCAACCACGGGACTCCGCTATGGCTACACCTTC. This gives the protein CASSSSTTGLRYGYTF.

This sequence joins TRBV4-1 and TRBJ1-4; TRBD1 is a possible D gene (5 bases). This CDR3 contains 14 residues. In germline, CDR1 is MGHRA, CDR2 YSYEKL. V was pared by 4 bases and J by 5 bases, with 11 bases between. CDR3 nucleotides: TGCGCCAGCAGCCGCAGGGAGCCAAATGAAAAACTGTTTTTT. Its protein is CASSRREPNEKLFF.

The CDR3 spells CASSLESSYEQYF. The CDR3 nucleotides read TGTGCCAGCAGCTTAGAGAGCTCCTACGAGCAGTACTTC. The chain employs TRBV11-2 and TRBJ2-7; no clear D gene. Germline assignment: CDR1 SGHAT and CDR2 FQNNGV. Trimming pared 0 bases from V and 0 bases from J, leaving 3 bases between. This CDR3 spans 13 amino acids.

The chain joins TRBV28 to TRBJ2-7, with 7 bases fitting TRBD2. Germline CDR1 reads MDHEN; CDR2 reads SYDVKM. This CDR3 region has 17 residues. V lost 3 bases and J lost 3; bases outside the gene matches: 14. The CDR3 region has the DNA TGTGCCAGCAGTTTGCTGCGGGGAGGGCCCGTCCTCTACGAGCAGTACTTC. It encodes CASSLLRGGPVLYEQYF.

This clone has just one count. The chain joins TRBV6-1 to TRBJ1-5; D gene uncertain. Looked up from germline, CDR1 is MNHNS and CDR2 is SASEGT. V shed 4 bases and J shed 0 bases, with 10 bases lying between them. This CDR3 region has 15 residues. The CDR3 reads CASSVLGYSNQPQHF. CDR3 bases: TGTGCCAGCAGTGTGTTAGGTTATAGCAATCAGCCCCAGCATTTT.

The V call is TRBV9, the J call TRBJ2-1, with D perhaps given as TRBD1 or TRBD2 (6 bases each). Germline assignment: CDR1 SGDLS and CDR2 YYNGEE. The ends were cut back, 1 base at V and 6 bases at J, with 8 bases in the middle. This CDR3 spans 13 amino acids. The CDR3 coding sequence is TGTGCCAGCAGCGTATGGGGGGCCAATGAGCAGTTCTTC. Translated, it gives CASSVWGANEQFF.

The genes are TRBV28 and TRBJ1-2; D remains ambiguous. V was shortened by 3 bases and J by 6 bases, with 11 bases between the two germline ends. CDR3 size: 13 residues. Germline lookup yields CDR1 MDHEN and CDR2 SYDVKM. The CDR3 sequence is CASSFNSQDGYTF. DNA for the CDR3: TGTGCCAGCAGTTTTAACAGCCAAGATGGCTACACCTTC.

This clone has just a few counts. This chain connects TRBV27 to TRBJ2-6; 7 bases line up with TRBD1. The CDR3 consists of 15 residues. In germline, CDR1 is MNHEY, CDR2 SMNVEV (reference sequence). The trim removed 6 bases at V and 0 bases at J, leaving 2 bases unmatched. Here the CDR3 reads CASRRQGSGANVLTF. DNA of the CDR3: TGTGCCAGCAGGAGACAGGGCTCTGGGGCCAACGTCCTGACTTTC.

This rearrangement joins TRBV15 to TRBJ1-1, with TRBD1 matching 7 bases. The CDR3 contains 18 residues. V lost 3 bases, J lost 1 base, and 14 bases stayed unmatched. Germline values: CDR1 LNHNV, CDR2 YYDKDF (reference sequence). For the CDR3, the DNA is TGTGCCACCAGCAGCCTAAGGAAACGGGGGGACAGGAACACTGAAGCTTTCTTT. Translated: CATSSLRKRGDRNTEAFF.

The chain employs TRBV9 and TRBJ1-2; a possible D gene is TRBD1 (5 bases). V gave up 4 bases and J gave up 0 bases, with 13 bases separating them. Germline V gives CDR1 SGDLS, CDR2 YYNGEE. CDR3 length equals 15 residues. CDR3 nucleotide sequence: TGTGCCAGCAGCTATTCGCGGGGCTCTAACTATGGCTACACCTTC. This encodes CASSYSRGSNYGYTF.

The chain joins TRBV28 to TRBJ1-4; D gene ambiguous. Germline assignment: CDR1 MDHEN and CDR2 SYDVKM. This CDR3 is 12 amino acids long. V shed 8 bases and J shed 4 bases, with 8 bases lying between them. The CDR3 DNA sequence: TGTGCCAGCTCGGCACTTAATGAAAAACTGTTTTTT. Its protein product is CASSALNEKLFF.

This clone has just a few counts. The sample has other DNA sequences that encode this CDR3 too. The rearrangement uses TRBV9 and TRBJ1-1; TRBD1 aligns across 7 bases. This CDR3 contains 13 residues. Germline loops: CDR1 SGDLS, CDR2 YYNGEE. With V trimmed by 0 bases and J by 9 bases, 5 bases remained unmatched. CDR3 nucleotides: TGTGCCAGCAGCGTAGAAACAGGGGCTAAAGCTTTCTTT. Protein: CASSVETGAKAFF.

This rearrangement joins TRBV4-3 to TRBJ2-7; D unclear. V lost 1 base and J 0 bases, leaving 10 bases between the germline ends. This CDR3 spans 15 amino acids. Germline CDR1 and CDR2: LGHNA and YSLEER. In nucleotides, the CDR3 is TGCGCCAGCAGCCAAGTGAGAATTAGCTCCTACGAGCAGTACTTC. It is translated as CASSQVRISSYEQYF.

The CDR3 loop is CASSYSAPGYEQYF. In DNA, the CDR3 is TGTGCCAGCAGTTACTCAGCCCCGGGGTACGAGCAGTACTTC. V usage is TRBV6-5 and J usage is TRBJ2-7, with D tentatively TRBD2 (5 bases). This CDR3 comprises 14 residues. The V and J ends lost 0 bases and 4 bases respectively, with 10 bases between them. Germline values: CDR1 MNHEY, CDR2 SVGAGI.

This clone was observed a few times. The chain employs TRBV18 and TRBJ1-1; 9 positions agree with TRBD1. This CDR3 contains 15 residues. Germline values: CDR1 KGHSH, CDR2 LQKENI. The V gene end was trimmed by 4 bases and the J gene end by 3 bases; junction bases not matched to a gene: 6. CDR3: CASSQTGGTDTEAFF. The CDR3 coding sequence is TGTGCCAGCTCACAGACAGGGGGAACGGACACTGAAGCTTTCTTT.

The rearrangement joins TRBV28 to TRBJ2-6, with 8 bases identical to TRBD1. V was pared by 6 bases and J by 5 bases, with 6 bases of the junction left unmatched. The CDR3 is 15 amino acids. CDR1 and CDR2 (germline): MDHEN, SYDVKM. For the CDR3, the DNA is TGTGCCAGCAGCCTAGGACAGGGCTGGGCCAACGTCCTGACTTTC. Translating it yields CASSLGQGWANVLTF.

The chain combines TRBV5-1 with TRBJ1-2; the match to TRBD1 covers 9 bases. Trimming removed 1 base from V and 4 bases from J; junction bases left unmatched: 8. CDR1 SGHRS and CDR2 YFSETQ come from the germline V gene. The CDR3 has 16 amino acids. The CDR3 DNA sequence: TGCGCCAGCAGCTTGACAGGGGGCGCATTCCTCTATGGCTACACCTTC. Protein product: CASSLTGGAFLYGYTF.

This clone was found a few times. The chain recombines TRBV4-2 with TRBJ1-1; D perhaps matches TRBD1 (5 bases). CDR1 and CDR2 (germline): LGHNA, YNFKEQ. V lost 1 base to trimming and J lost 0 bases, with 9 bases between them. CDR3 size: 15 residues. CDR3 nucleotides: TGTGCCAGCAGCCAAGTCTACAGGCTGAACACTGAAGCTTTCTTT. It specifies CASSQVYRLNTEAFF.

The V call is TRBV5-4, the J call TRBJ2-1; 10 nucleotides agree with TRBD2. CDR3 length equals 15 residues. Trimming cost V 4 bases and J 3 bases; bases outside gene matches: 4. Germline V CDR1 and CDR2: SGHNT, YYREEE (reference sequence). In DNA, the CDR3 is TGTGCCAGCAGCGCTGGACTAGCGGACTACAATGAGCAGTTCTTC. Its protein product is CASSAGLADYNEQFF.

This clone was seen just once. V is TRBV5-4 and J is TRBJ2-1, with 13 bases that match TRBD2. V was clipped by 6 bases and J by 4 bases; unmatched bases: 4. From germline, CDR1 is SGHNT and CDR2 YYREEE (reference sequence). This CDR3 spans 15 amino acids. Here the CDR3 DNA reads TGTGCCAGCACCACTAGCGGGGGGGCTTACAATGAGCAGTTCTTC. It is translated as CASTTSGGAYNEQFF.

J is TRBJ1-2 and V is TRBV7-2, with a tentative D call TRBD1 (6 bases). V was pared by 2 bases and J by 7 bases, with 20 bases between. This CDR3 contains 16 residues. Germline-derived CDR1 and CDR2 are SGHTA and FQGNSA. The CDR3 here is CASSLRTQGHGGGYTF. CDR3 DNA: TGTGCCAGCAGCTTAAGGACGCAGGGGCACGGTGGTGGCTACACCTTC.

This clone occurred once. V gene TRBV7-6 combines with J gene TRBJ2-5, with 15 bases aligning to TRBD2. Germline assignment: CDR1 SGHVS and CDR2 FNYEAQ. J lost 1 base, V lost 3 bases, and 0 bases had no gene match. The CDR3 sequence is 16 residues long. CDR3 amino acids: CASSLGLAGGQETQYF. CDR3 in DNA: TGTGCCAGCAGCTTGGGACTAGCGGGAGGCCAAGAGACCCAGTACTTC.

CDR3 coding DNA: TGTGCCAGCAGCTTAGATTCCCAGGGGGCAAATAACTACGAGCAGTACTTC. Translation gives CASSLDSQGANNYEQYF. The V gene is TRBV13, the J gene TRBJ2-7, with 8 positions matching TRBD1. This CDR3 has 17 residues. Trimming removed 1 base from V and 3 bases from J; junction bases left unmatched: 11. The germline V gene encodes CDR1 PRHDT and CDR2 FYEKMQ (reference sequence).